Listed here are 14 T cell receptor beta chains from one sample, sequenced in a study of cytomegalovirus exposure and HLA in healthy donors. The PCR made use of 60 Vbeta and 13 Jbeta primers. Only in-frame clones appear in the TCRdb table, and some are missing; sequencing was by immunoSEQ multiplex PCR. The data contain about 190,000 clones, less than 85% of them seen just once; the ten biggest clones take up approximately 4.6%. The sample consisted of PBMCs. The receptors come from a man aged 25-45 years in good health and CMV-seropositive.

The V and J genes are TRBV5-4 and TRBJ1-6; 10 bases align to TRBD1. The CDR3 contains 15 residues. Germline CDR1 is SGHNT and CDR2 is YYREEE (reference sequence). V gave up 2 bases and J gave up 6 bases; unmatched junction bases: 2. CDR3 residues: CASSFRDRGNSPLHF. The CDR3 nucleotides are TGTGCCAGCAGCTTCCGGGACAGGGGTAATTCACCCCTCCACTTT.

This clone was seen a few times. The V gene is TRBV10-3, the J gene TRBJ2-1; 12 nucleotides match TRBD2. CDR3 length: 16 amino acids. Germline CDR1 reads ENHRY; CDR2 reads SYGVKD. V trimming: 2 bases; J trimming: 4 bases; junction bases outside the gene matches: 3. For the CDR3, the DNA is TGTGCCATCAGTGAGAGGACTAGCGGGGAGTACAATGAGCAGTTCTTC. This codes for CAISERTSGEYNEQFF.

V gene TRBV6-5 combines with J gene TRBJ1-2, with 8 bases aligning to TRBD1. CDR1 MNHEY and CDR2 SVGAGI come from the germline V gene. With V trimmed by 4 bases and J by 2 bases, 0 bases remained unmatched. The CDR3 consists of 13 residues. CDR3 amino acids: CASSWDRNYGYTF. CDR3 sequence (DNA): TGTGCCAGCAGTTGGGACAGGAACTATGGCTACACCTTC.

CDR3 nucleotide sequence: TGCGCCAGCAGTGGGGGAAGCGGGGGGGCCAATAATGAGCAGTTCTTC. Residues: CASSGGSGGANNEQFF. The chain combines TRBV5-1 with TRBJ2-1; 10 positions agree with TRBD2. With V trimmed by 5 bases and J by 7 bases, 12 bases remained unmatched. Germline CDR1 reads SGHRS; CDR2 reads YFSETQ. The CDR3 loop spans 16 amino acids.

This chain links TRBV6-1 with TRBJ2-5, with 11 bases fitting TRBD2. The DNA end is a closer match to TRBJ2-7, so the J assignment may be wrong. The CDR3 consists of 15 residues. In germline, CDR1 is MNHNS, CDR2 SASEGT. DNA for the CDR3: TGTGCCAGCAGACCAAGACTAGCGGGGTACCACGAGCAGTACTTC. Its translation: CASRPRLAGYHEQYF.

Only a few counts were recorded for this clone. V and J are TRBV27 and TRBJ1-2, with D possibly matching TRBD1 (6 bases). The CDR3 sequence is 14 residues long. Trimming pared 3 bases from V and 3 bases from J, leaving 11 bases between. The germline V gene encodes CDR1 MNHEY and CDR2 SMNVEV (reference sequence). The CDR3 DNA reads TGTGCCAGCAGTTTTGGGGGCGCCGACTATGGCTACACCTTC. Amino acid sequence: CASSFGGADYGYTF.

The chain links TRBV9 to TRBJ1-2; no clear D. CDR3 size: 13 residues. Trimming left V 3 bases short and J 5 bases short, with 11 bases between. CDR1 is SGDLS, CDR2 YYNGEE, per germline. CDR3 amino acids: CASSANSFYGYTF. In DNA, the CDR3 is TGTGCCAGCAGCGCGAACAGTTTTTATGGCTACACCTTC.

This chain uses TRBV11-3 with TRBJ2-2; D possibly corresponds to TRBD2 (6 bases). The CDR3 contains 17 residues. The germline gives CDR1 SGHNT, CDR2 YENEEA. Between the trimmed V and J ends, which lost 5 bases and 7 bases, there was a span of 23 bases. The DNA for the CDR3 is TGTGCCAGCAGCCGCCCCGACGGCTTCATGGAGGGCGGGGAGCTGTTTTTT. Translating gives CASSRPDGFMEGGELFF.

The sample holds one count of this clone. This chain links TRBV4-3 with TRBJ1-2; TRBD1 matches 7 bases. V shed 4 bases and J 4 bases; nucleotides not matched to a gene: 9. The CDR3 covers 15 residues. Germline V lookup: CDR1 LGHNA, CDR2 YSLEER. Written as DNA, the CDR3 is TGCGCCAGCAGCCCCAAGGGAAGGGGGCTCTATGGCTACACCTTC. It codes for CASSPKGRGLYGYTF.

J is TRBJ1-5 and V is TRBV7-9; the D gene is possibly TRBD1 (6 bases). V shed 1 base and J shed 1 base, with 14 bases lying between them. The germline V gene encodes CDR1 SEHNR and CDR2 FQNEAQ (reference sequence). The CDR3 contains 17 residues. The CDR3 protein is CASSLGTGGLSNQPQHF. Here the CDR3 DNA reads TGTGCCAGCAGCTTAGGTACCGGGGGGCTAAGCAATCAGCCCCAGCATTTT.

The rearrangement links TRBV6-5 to TRBJ1-2; D call uncertain. V was trimmed by 3 bases and J by 3 bases, leaving 14 bases between them. This CDR3 has 15 residues. The germline V gene encodes CDR1 MNHEY and CDR2 SVGAGI. In DNA form, the CDR3 reads TGTGCCAGCAGTTATAGCGCAGGAGTAGACTATGGCTACACCTTC. It codes for CASSYSAGVDYGYTF.

The chain carries TRBV9 and TRBJ2-5; possibly TRBD2 for D (7 bases). From germline, CDR1 is SGDLS and CDR2 YYNGEE. This CDR3 comprises 16 residues. V was shortened by 0 bases and J by 3 bases, with 15 bases between the two germline ends. Written as DNA, the CDR3 is TGTGCCAGCAGCGTAGCAGGAGGGGGGGTAAAAGAGACCCAGTACTTC. Translated, it gives CASSVAGGGVKETQYF.

The chain combines TRBV4-3 with TRBJ2-7; 9 nucleotides agree with TRBD1. The trim removed 3 bases at V and 5 bases at J, leaving 8 bases unmatched. This CDR3 is 15 amino acids long. The germline V gene encodes CDR1 LGHNA and CDR2 YSLEER. CDR3 region: CASSHTGTGSHEQYF. The CDR3 nucleotides are TGCGCCAGCAGCCATACCGGGACAGGGTCCCACGAGCAGTACTTC.

V usage is TRBV30 and J usage is TRBJ1-1; unclear D gene. This CDR3 has 15 residues. Trimming shortened V by 2 bases and J by 5 bases, and 18 bases separated the two germline ends. Per germline, CDR1 GTSNPN and CDR2 SVGIG (reference sequence). The CDR3, as DNA: TGTGCCTGGAGTCCCTTTGTGGGAGTTAAGACTGAAGCTTTCTTT. It encodes CAWSPFVGVKTEAFF.